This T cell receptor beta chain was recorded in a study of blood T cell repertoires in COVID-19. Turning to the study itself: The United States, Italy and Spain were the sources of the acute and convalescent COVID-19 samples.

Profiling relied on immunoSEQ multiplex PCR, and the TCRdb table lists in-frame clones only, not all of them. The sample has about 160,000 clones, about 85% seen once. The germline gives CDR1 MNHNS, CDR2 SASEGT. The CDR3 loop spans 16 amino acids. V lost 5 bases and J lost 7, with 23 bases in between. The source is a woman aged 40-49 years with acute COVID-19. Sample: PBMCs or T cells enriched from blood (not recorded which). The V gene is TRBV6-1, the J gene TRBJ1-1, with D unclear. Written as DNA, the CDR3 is TGTGCCAGCAGTCAAGGAGCCGGGCGGGGTCTTCTTGAAGCTTTCTTT. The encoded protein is CASSQGAGRGLLEAFF.